The 7 T cell receptor beta chains reported below all come from one sample, sequenced in a study of blood T cell repertoires in COVID-19. TCRdb keeps only in-frame clones here, not all; method: immunoSEQ multiplex PCR. The data contain over 300,000 clones, about 84% of them singletons. The sequenced material came from peripheral blood. Receptors originate from a woman aged 45-65 years with acute or convalescent COVID-19.

The V and J genes are TRBV6-5 and TRBJ2-7, with D maybe TRBD2 (6 bases). V shed 5 bases and J shed 3 bases, with 11 bases lying between them. The germline CDR1 and CDR2 sequences are MNHEY and SVGAGI. CDR3 length equals 13 residues. The CDR3 nucleotides are TGTGCCAGCAGTCGGGACGGGGGCTACGAGCAGTACTTC. Translated, it gives CASSRDGGYEQYF.

The table lists this clone with a few counts. This chain links TRBV2 with TRBJ1-3; D may be TRBD1 (5 bases). The germline V and J ends were trimmed by 7 bases and 3 bases, with 10 bases remaining between them. Germline V gene sequence: CDR1 SNHLY, CDR2 FYNNEI. This CDR3 contains 13 residues. The CDR3 loop reads CASKWGDGNTIYF. Written as DNA, the CDR3 is TGTGCCAGCAAATGGGGGGATGGAAACACCATATATTTT.

About this clone: The junction departs from the called germline gene at one end, perhaps through a read error. The V and J genes are TRBV24-1 and TRBJ1-4; TRBD1 agrees at 7 bases. Germline values: CDR1 KGHDR, CDR2 SFDVKD. The CDR3 is 12 residues long. CDR3 in DNA: TGTGCCACCAGCGACGGTTTTGGGACAGCATCTTTT. Residues: CATSDGFGTASF.

The CDR3 DNA reads TGTGCCAGCAGCTTAACAGGGGGCGATTCACCCCTCCACTTT. This encodes CASSLTGGDSPLHF. This chain links TRBV7-2 with TRBJ1-6, with TRBD1 matching over 9 bases. The CDR3 sequence is 14 residues long. The germline V gene has CDR1 SGHTA and CDR2 FQGNSA. V lost 2 bases to trimming and J lost 8 bases; unmatched junction nucleotides: 1.

The V and J genes are TRBV24-1 and TRBJ2-7, with a possible D match to TRBD2 (5 bases). V lost 4 bases, J lost 7 bases, and 10 bases lay in between. The germline V gene has CDR1 KGHDR and CDR2 SFDVKD. This CDR3 has 12 amino acids. CDR3 nucleotides: TGTGCCACCAGTGACCTCGAGGGAGAGCAGTACTTC. Translation gives CATSDLEGEQYF.

This chain links TRBV28 with TRBJ2-7; perhaps TRBD2 as D (6 bases). The V gene's germline CDR1 is MDHEN and CDR2 SYDVKM. V dropped 6 bases and J dropped 6 bases, with 18 bases sitting between them. The CDR3 runs to 14 residues. CDR3 residues: CASRTSTEGREQYF. Written as DNA, the CDR3 is TGTGCCAGCAGAACCTCCACGGAGGGGCGCGAGCAGTACTTC.

The chain carries TRBV5-4 and TRBJ2-1, with 10 nucleotides matching TRBD2. The CDR3 covers 15 residues. Germline CDR1 SGHNT, CDR2 YYREEE (reference sequence). Losses at the gene ends were 6 bases for V and 7 bases for J; bases not matched to a gene: 10. CDR3 sequence reads: CASTLGLAMVNEQFF. CDR3 bases: TGTGCCAGCACCCTGGGACTAGCGATGGTTAATGAGCAGTTCTTC.